This note documents a single T cell receptor beta chain sequence. A much larger clone differs from this one at a single base, so this may be a read error. This specimen comes from a study of blood T cell repertoires in COVID-19. Study-level background: PBMCs, B-cell-depleted T cells, or T cells were the source of the cDNA or gDNA that made up the material.

As processed by the authors: Estimation of nucleated cell counts was performed using reference gene primer amplification. Sequenced by immunoSEQ multiplex PCR; TCRdb stores in-frame clones only, minus some. That table gives V, J and clone size, and the DNA gave D and trimming. The table lists a few hundred thousand clones, under 90% of them singletons. Those who participated ranged in age from roughly 18 to 95 years and resided in about two dozen US areas. Participants' reported clinical history set cohort assignment. The TCR comes from a woman aged 30 to 39 who had recovered from COVID-19. The sample was PBMCs or T cells enriched from blood (not recorded which).

CDR3: CASSEQGDTEAFF. DNA of the CDR3: TGTGCCAGCAGCGAACAGGGGGACACTGAAGCTTTCTTT. This chain joins TRBV7-3 and TRBJ1-1; 8 bases are a match to TRBD1. The ends lost 5 bases at V and 3 bases at J; junction bases unmatched: 2. This CDR3 spans 13 amino acids. Per germline, CDR1 SGHTA and CDR2 FQGTGA.